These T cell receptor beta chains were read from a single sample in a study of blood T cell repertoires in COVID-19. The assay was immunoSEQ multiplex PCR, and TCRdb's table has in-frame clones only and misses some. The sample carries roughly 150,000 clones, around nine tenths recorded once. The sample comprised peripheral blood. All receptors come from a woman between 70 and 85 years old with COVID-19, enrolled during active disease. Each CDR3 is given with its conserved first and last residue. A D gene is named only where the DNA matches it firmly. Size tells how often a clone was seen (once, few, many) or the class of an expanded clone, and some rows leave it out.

CASSLPSTGGYTEAFF	TGTGCCAGCAGCTTACCCTCGACAGGGGGCTACACTGAAGCTTTCTTT	TRBJ1-1	TRBD1	TRBV13	.
CASSRGQGVNGYTF	TGTGCCAGCAGCCGCGGACAGGGGGTCAATGGCTACACCTTC	TRBJ1-2	TRBD1	TRBV27	.
CASSSPNTGELFF	TGTGCCAGCAGTAGCCCGAACACCGGGGAGCTGTTTTTT	TRBJ2-2	.	TRBV2	.
CASSSGLNLNYGYTF	TGCGCCAGCAGCTCCGGACTGAACTTAAACTATGGCTACACCTTC	TRBJ1-2	.	TRBV5-1	.
CAWRDRSNYGYTF	TGTGCCTGGAGGGACAGATCTAACTATGGCTACACCTTC	TRBJ1-2	.	TRBV30	.
CASSKGQLGSPLHF	TGTGCCAGCAGCAAAGGACAACTGGGTTCACCCCTCCACTTT	TRBJ1-6	.	TRBV28	.
CAFTGGALNQYF	TGTGCCTTTACGGGGGGGGCGCTGAATCAGTACTTC	TRBJ2-7	TRBD2	TRBV30	.
CASSLYSQGANYGYTF	TGTGCCAGCAGTTTATATTCCCAGGGGGCGAACTATGGCTACACCTTC	TRBJ1-2	TRBD1	TRBV28	.
CASGKDRGIGELFF	TGTGCCAGCGGTAAAGACAGGGGAATAGGGGAGCTGTTTTTT	TRBJ2-2	TRBD1	TRBV2	.
CASSPQDASSYNSPLHF	TGTGCCAGCAGCCCACAGGACGCGAGCTCCTATAATTCACCCCTCCACTTT	TRBJ1-6	.	TRBV5-4	.
CASRERQATGGYTF	TGTGCCAGCAGAGAAAGACAGGCCACTGGAGGCTACACCTTC	TRBJ1-2	.	TRBV2	.
CASNPGHYLDGYTF	TGTGCCAGCAATCCGGGACATTACTTGGATGGCTACACCTTC	TRBJ1-2	.	TRBV28	.
CASSSGQGRGLYEQYF	TGCGCCAGCAGCTCCGGACAGGGGAGAGGGCTCTACGAGCAGTACTTC	TRBJ2-7	TRBD1	TRBV5-1	.
CASGSGRGEAFF	TGTGCTAGTGGCTCTGGCAGGGGTGAGGCTTTCTTT	TRBJ1-1	.	TRBV12-5	.
CASSVGQGGSPLHF	TGTGCCAGCAGCGTAGGGCAGGGAGGATCACCCCTCCACTTT	TRBJ1-6	.	TRBV9	.
CASSVGTGANPEKLFF	TGTGCCAGCAGTGTCGGCACAGGGGCGAATCCTGAAAAACTGTTTTTT	TRBJ1-4	TRBD1	TRBV6-1	once
CSASRQAPNYGYTF	TGCAGTGCTAGTAGACAGGCCCCTAACTATGGCTACACCTTC	TRBJ1-2	.	TRBV20-1	few
CASSLIGPTGRDEQYF	TGTGCCAGCAGCTTAATAGGGCCTACAGGGAGGGACGAGCAGTACTTC	TRBJ2-7	.	TRBV11-2	.
CAKNKRREVGNQPQHF	TGTGCCAAAAATAAGAGGAGGGAAGTGGGCAATCAGCCCCAGCATTTT	TRBJ1-5	.	TRBV27	.
CASSLTSTDTQYF	TGTGCCAGCAGTTTAACTAGCACAGATACGCAGTATTTT	TRBJ2-3	.	TRBV27	.
CASSQGQRSYEQYF	TGTGCCAGCAGCCAAGGCCAGCGCTCCTACGAGCAGTACTTC	TRBJ2-7	.	TRBV3-1/TRBV3-2	.
CASRQLAPLHF	TGTGCCAGCCGACAACTGGCACCCCTCCACTTT	TRBJ1-6	.	TRBV2	.
CASSVQGADGGYTF	TGTGCCAGCAGCGTTCAGGGGGCAGACGGTGGCTACACCTTC	TRBJ1-2	TRBD1	TRBV5-4	once
CASSLYSAGGYTF	TGCGCCAGCAGCTTATATTCGGCAGGGGGCTACACCTTC	TRBJ1-2	.	TRBV5-1	few
CASSFTGDYGYTF	TGTGCCAGCAGTTTTACAGGAGACTATGGCTACACCTTC	TRBJ1-2	.	TRBV27	.
CAWSVLQGWTGELFF	TGTGCCTGGAGTGTTTTACAGGGGTGGACCGGGGAGCTGTTTTTT	TRBJ2-2	TRBD1	TRBV30	.
CASSLVGSTGGMKTEAFF	TGCGCCAGCAGCTTGGTGGGCTCGACAGGGGGCATGAAAACTGAAGCTTTCTTT	TRBJ1-1	TRBD1	TRBV5-1	few
CASSERGLPNTGELFF	TGTGCCAGCAGTGAAAGGGGACTCCCGAACACCGGGGAGCTGTTTTTT	TRBJ2-2	.	TRBV6-1	.
CASSLLRQAGTIYF	TGTGCCAGCAGCTTACTAAGACAGGCGGGCACCATATATTTT	TRBJ1-3	.	TRBV7-9	.
CASKPWGEDQPQHF	TGTGCCAGTAAGCCTTGGGGGGAAGATCAGCCCCAGCATTTT	TRBJ1-5	.	TRBV6-6	.
CATSRDLLWVITDRTSNTEAFF	TGTGCCACCAGCAGAGATTTACTCTGGGTTATAACGGACAGGACCTCGAACACTGAAGCTTTCTTT	TRBJ1-1	TRBD1	TRBV15	.
CSVGRQAGEKLFF	TGCAGCGTTGGAAGACAGGCAGGCGAAAAACTGTTTTTT	TRBJ1-4	.	TRBV29-1	.
CASRVDSAGGNEQFF	TGTGCCAGCAGGGTTGACTCGGCAGGGGGCAATGAGCAGTTCTTC	TRBJ2-1	TRBD1	TRBV2	.
CASSRGRNLGEQYF	TGTGCCAGCAGTCGAGGGAGAAATCTGGGGGAGCAGTACTTC	TRBJ2-7	.	TRBV7-9	.
CASSFSQGYGYTF	TGTGCCAGCAGTTTCAGTCAGGGCTATGGCTACACCTTC	TRBJ1-2	.	TRBV2	once
CASSSYRENTEAFF	TGTGCCAGCTCGTCTTACAGGGAAAACACTGAAGCTTTCTTT	TRBJ1-1	.	TRBV18	.
CASSLIGVGLAGGTDTQYF	TGTGCCAGCAGCTTAATTGGGGTCGGACTAGCGGGGGGAACAGATACGCAGTATTTT	TRBJ2-3	TRBD2	TRBV7-3	.
CASRTGGSKNIQYF	TGCGCCAGCAGGACAGGGGGCTCCAAAAACATTCAGTACTTC	TRBJ2-4	TRBD1	TRBV10-2	.
CASSPRLGGDTEAFF	TGTGCCAGCTCACCACGATTGGGAGGGGACACTGAAGCTTTCTTT	TRBJ1-1	.	TRBV18	.
CASSYSAGSEAFF	TGTGCCAGCAGTTACTCGGCGGGGAGTGAAGCTTTCTTT	TRBJ1-1	.	TRBV6-2/TRBV6-3	once
CASSLLDGTDTQYF	TGCGCCAGCAGCTTGTTAGATGGCACAGATACGCAGTATTTT	TRBJ2-3	.	TRBV5-1	.
CASSPQGETEAFF	TGTGCCAGCTCACCACAGGGGGAAACTGAAGCTTTCTTT	TRBJ1-1	.	TRBV18	once
CASSRDRLGETQYF	TGTGCCAGCAGCCGGGACAGGCTAGGGGAGACCCAGTACTTC	TRBJ2-5	TRBD1	TRBV7-2	.
CASSQDFSVAFSGELFF	TGTGCCAGCAGCCAAGATTTCTCGGTAGCATTCTCCGGGGAGCTGTTTTTT	TRBJ2-2	.	TRBV14	.
CASSERDYGYTF	TGTGCCAGCAGTGAACGGGACTATGGCTACACCTTC	TRBJ1-2	.	TRBV6-1	.
CASSPGGGRYEQYF	TGTGCCAGCAGCCCAGGTGGAGGGAGGTACGAGCAGTACTTC	TRBJ2-7	.	TRBV9	.
CASSVAAANTQYF	TGTGCCAGCAGCGTAGCGGCGGCAAATACGCAGTATTTT	TRBJ2-3	.	TRBV9	.
CASNSAGGDEKLFF	TGTGCCAGCAACTCCGCGGGGGGGGATGAAAAACTGTTTTTT	TRBJ1-4	.	TRBV2	.
CASSPGTGMNTEAFF	TGCGCCAGCAGCCCCGGGACAGGGATGAACACTGAAGCTTTCTTT	TRBJ1-1	TRBD1	TRBV5-1	.
CASSLGRTGVPYEQYF	TGCGCCAGCAGCTTGGGGAGGACAGGGGTCCCCTACGAGCAGTACTTC	TRBJ2-7	TRBD1	TRBV5-1	.